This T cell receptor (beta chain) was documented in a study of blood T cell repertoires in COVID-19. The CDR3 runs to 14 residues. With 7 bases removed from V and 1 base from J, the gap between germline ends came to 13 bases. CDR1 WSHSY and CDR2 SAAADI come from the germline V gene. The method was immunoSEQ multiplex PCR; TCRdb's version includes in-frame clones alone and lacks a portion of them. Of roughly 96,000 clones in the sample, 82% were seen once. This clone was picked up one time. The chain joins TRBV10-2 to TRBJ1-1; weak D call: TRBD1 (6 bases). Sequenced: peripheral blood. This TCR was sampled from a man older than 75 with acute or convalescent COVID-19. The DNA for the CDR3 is TGCGCCAGCATATATGGGGGGGCGAACACTGAAGCTTTCTTT. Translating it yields CASIYGGANTEAFF.